A single sample gave rise to the 30 T cell receptor beta chains below, sequenced in a study of CXCR3-negative and CXCR3-positive naive CD8 T cells. TRB cDNA libraries were made by UMI-labeled 5' RACE. TCRdb re-called the 5' RACE reads and gives one entry per CDR3 protein, without DNA. Its table lists more than 50,000 distinct CDR3 sequences. The sample consisted of naive CXCR3- CD8+ T cells from blood. Subset here: CD45RO-CCR7+CD27+CD95- naive CD8+ T cells lacking CXCR3 (TNR3-). Source of these receptors: a human donor in good health. Some clones in this sample may be carry-over from other donors' samples.

This rearrangement joins TRBV7-8 to TRBJ2-1; TCRdb gives TRBD2 as the D gene, but with no DNA this cannot be confirmed. Germline V gene data show CDR1 as SGHVS and CDR2 as FQNEAQ. The CDR3 loop spans 17 amino acids. The CDR3 spells CASSFYREPSTYNEQFF.

V gene TRBV20-1 combines with J gene TRBJ2-1; as DNA is missing, the TRBD2 call by TCRdb cannot be tested. CDR1 and CDR2 (germline): DFQATT, SNEGSKA (reference sequence). There are 15 residues in the CDR3. CDR3 residues: CSASSGESSYNEQFF.

The chain carries TRBV23-1 and TRBJ2-7; TCRdb proposes TRBD1, but this gene call is untestable without DNA. TRBV23-1 is an ORF; its function is uncertain. CDR3 length: 12 amino acids. CDR3 sequence: CASGTGGSEQYF.

The chain carries TRBV5-5 and TRBJ2-1; TCRdb proposes TRBD2, but this gene call is untestable without DNA. The germline CDR1 and CDR2 sequences are SGHKS and YYEKEE (reference sequence). CDR3 size: 15 residues. CDR3 loop: CASWWTSGSTNEQFF. The variable domain in full, completed from reference TRBV5-5 and TRBJ2-1, reads DAGVTQSPTHLIKTRGQQVTLRCSPISGHKSVSWYQQVLGQGPQFIFQYYEKEERGRGNFPDRFSARQFPNYSSELNVNALLLGDSALYLCASWWTSGSTNEQFFGPGTRLTVL.

This clonotype registers medium-sized by frequency. This chain uses TRBV7-6 with TRBJ2-2; the TRBD1 assignment by TCRdb is unverifiable without DNA. Germline CDR1 reads SGHVS; CDR2 reads FNYEAQ. The CDR3 loop spans 16 amino acids. CDR3 in amino acids: CASSLYPGTNTGELFF. The full variable domain, completed using reference TRBV7-6 and TRBJ2-2, is GAGVSQSPRYKVTKRGQDVALRCDPISGHVSLYWYRQALGQGPEFLTYFNYEAQQDKSGLPNDRFSAERPEGSISTLTIQRTEQRDSAMYRCASSLYPGTNTGELFFGEGSRLTVL.

The CDR3 sequence: CASSLGQINEKLFF. The chain recombines TRBV4-1 with TRBJ1-4; TCRdb outputs TRBD1, but without DNA this stays unchecked. The CDR3 is 14 residues long. Germline V CDR1 and CDR2: MGHRA, YSYEKL.

The gene calls are TRBV4-3 and TRBJ2-1. This CDR3 contains 16 residues. CDR1 is LGHNA and CDR2 is YSLEER in the germline V gene. CDR3: CASSQEAGGSYNEQFF.

The gene calls are TRBV29-1 and TRBJ1-1. The V gene's germline CDR1 is SQVTM and CDR2 ANQGSEA. This CDR3 is built from 11 residues. CDR3 residues: CSAHLSTEAFF.

The chain combines TRBV5-1 with TRBJ2-1; TCRdb returns TRBD1, unconfirmable since there is no DNA. Per germline, CDR1 SGHRS and CDR2 YFSETQ. This CDR3 has 15 residues. CDR3 sequence reads: CASSLAGTGYNEQFF.

V and J are TRBV28 and TRBJ2-5; the TCRdb D gene call, TRBD1, has no DNA to confirm it. The CDR3 extends over 17 amino acids. Per germline, CDR1 MDHEN and CDR2 SYDVKM. CDR3 amino acids: CASSPRQDDLLWETQYF.

The chain combines TRBV20-1 with TRBJ2-7; TCRdb lists TRBD2, though no DNA is available to test this call. Per germline, CDR1 DFQATT and CDR2 SNEGSKA (reference sequence). This CDR3 spans 15 amino acids. CDR3 loop: CSARDQDSVSYEQYF.

The rearrangement joins TRBV6-2 or TRBV6-3 to TRBJ2-2; TCRdb picks TRBD2, but there is no DNA to check that call. Germline assignment: CDR1 MNHEY and CDR2 SVGEGT. CDR3 length equals 19 residues. Here the CDR3 reads CASSYNLAGDNHAAGELFF.

The chain employs TRBV28 and TRBJ1-4; TCRdb's D call of TRBD1 is untestable without DNA. CDR1 is MDHEN, CDR2 SYDVKM, per germline. The length of the CDR3 is 15 residues. Here the CDR3 reads CASSPRQGMGEKLFF.

The V and J genes are TRBV14 and TRBJ2-1; TCRdb's assignment of TRBD1 cannot be checked, as there is no DNA. This CDR3 contains 15 residues. Per the germline V gene, CDR1 is SGHDN and CDR2 is FVKESK. The CDR3 reads CASSRYRGHYNEQFF. The variable domain in full, completed from reference TRBV14 and TRBJ2-1, reads EAGVTQFPSHSVIEKGQTVTLRCDPISGHDNLYWYRRVMGKEIKFLLHFVKESKQDESGMPNNRFLAERTGGTYSTLKVQPAELEDSGVYFCASSRYRGHYNEQFFGPGTRLTVL.

J is TRBJ2-3 and V is TRBV7-9; the D call from TCRdb, TRBD2, cannot be confirmed without DNA. CDR3 length equals 17 residues. CDR1 is SEHNR and CDR2 is FQNEAQ in the germline V gene (reference sequence). The CDR3 loop reads CASSLASGGASTDTQYF.

This sequence joins TRBV27 and TRBJ2-5; TCRdb gives TRBD1 as the D gene, but with no DNA this cannot be confirmed. Germline V gene sequence: CDR1 MNHEY, CDR2 SMNVEV (reference sequence). The CDR3 contains 14 residues. The chain's CDR3 is CASSLSGARGTQYF.

The V gene is TRBV3-1, the J gene TRBJ2-7; there is no DNA to check the TCRdb D call of TRBD2. The CDR3 extends over 18 amino acids. The germline V gene encodes CDR1 LGHDT and CDR2 YNNKEL (reference sequence). The CDR3 loop reads CASSYKPGLAGEGYEQYF.

This chain uses TRBV12-3 or TRBV12-4 with TRBJ1-1. This CDR3 spans 17 amino acids. The CDR3 sequence: CASSFTRSENSNSEAFF.

J is TRBJ2-7 and V is TRBV12-3 or TRBV12-4; TCRdb returns TRBD1, unconfirmable since there is no DNA. The CDR3 consists of 13 residues. CDR3 amino acids: CASSLGGIYEQYF.

The CDR3 sequence is CASSLWGQAGTDTQYF. The rearrangement uses TRBV28 and TRBJ2-3; the D gene TCRdb calls, TRBD1, cannot be checked with no DNA. This CDR3 has 16 amino acids. Germline-derived CDR1 and CDR2 are MDHEN and SYDVKM.

The chain recombines TRBV5-1 with TRBJ1-1. CDR3 length: 15 amino acids. CDR1 and CDR2 from the germline V gene are SGHRS and YFSETQ. The CDR3 sequence is CASSTGDLGGTEAFF.

V is TRBV29-1 and J is TRBJ2-1. Germline V gene sequence: CDR1 SQVTM, CDR2 ANQGSEA. The CDR3 contains 15 residues. The CDR3 is CSVEEERSSYNEQFF.

V and J are TRBV15 and TRBJ2-1; TCRdb gives TRBD2 as the D gene, but with no DNA this cannot be confirmed. The CDR3 spans 20 residues. Germline V CDR1 and CDR2: LNHNV, YYDKDF (reference sequence). The CDR3 reads CATSRDLTRTEARSYNEQFF.

The rearrangement uses TRBV11-3 and TRBJ2-5; TCRdb calls TRBD1, which cannot be checked without DNA. CDR1 is SGHNT and CDR2 is YENEEA in the germline V gene. The CDR3 is 15 residues long. The CDR3 is CASSSPAGGGETQYF.

The chain has TRBV5-1 and TRBJ2-3. Per germline, CDR1 SGHRS and CDR2 YFSETQ. The CDR3 is made up of 14 amino acids. CDR3 amino acids: CASSLEDRTDTQYF.

The rearrangement joins TRBV10-3 to TRBJ1-2; the D call of TRBD1 rests on TCRdb alone, since no DNA is present to check it. CDR3 length: 13 residues. Looked up from germline, CDR1 is ENHRY and CDR2 is SYGVKD. The chain's CDR3 is CAIGTGENYGYTF.

The rearrangement links TRBV7-2 to TRBJ2-5; the D call of TRBD1 rests on TCRdb alone, since no DNA is present to check it. Germline CDR1 and CDR2: SGHTA and FQGNSA. CDR3 size: 16 residues. Here the CDR3 reads CASSFHRGPPQETQYF.

The chain employs TRBV29-1 and TRBJ1-1; absent DNA, TCRdb's TRBD1 call cannot be checked. CDR3 length: 15 amino acids. Per germline, CDR1 SQVTM and CDR2 ANQGSEA. The CDR3 sequence is CSVGRTGGMNTEAFF.

The chain uses TRBV10-1 and TRBJ1-2. The CDR3 has 14 amino acids. The germline gives CDR1 WNHNN, CDR2 SYGVQD (reference sequence). This CDR3 reads CASSVISWGYGYTF.

CDR3 sequence reads: CASSYGVSGRANEQFF. The rearrangement joins TRBV6-2 or TRBV6-3 to TRBJ2-1; the D gene TCRdb calls, TRBD2, cannot be checked with no DNA. The CDR3 runs 16 residues. Germline V CDR1 and CDR2: MNHEY, SVGEGT.